Listed below are T cell receptor beta chains from one sample, sequenced in a study of T cells in Graves' hyperthyroidism and ophthalmopathy. Via MiXCR, TCRdb re-called the multiplex PCR reads, giving one row per CDR3 protein. This sample has some 690,000 distinct CDR3 sequences, with roughly 17% found just once. Sequencing was done on a sample of blood. The receptors here all came from a man aged 45-65 years with Graves' hyperthyroidism. Each CDR3 is given with its conserved first and last residue. The D gene is left open where the match is weak. Rows may omit the clone size; those that give it use once, few, many or a size class.

TRBD2 | TRBJ2-3 | - | TRBV7-8 | TGTGCCAGCGTCCGACTAGCGGGTACAGATACGCAGTATTTT | CASVRLAGTDTQYF
TRBD2 | TRBJ2-3 | - | TRBV28 | TGTGCCAGCCTGGCGGGAGGCGGTGGAGATACGCAGTATTTT | CASLAGGGGDTQYF
- | TRBJ2-3 | - | TRBV20-1 | TGCAGTGCTATGACGGCGGATACGCAGTATTTT | CSAMTADTQYF
- | TRBJ1-5 | few | TRBV7-9 | TGTGCCCCGCCAGGGGATCAGCCCCAGCATTTT | CAPPGDQPQHF
TRBD1 | TRBJ2-7 | many | TRBV2 | TGTGCCAGCAGTGGGGACAGGGCTACCTACGAGCAGTACTTC | CASSGDRATYEQYF
- | TRBJ2-1 | many | TRBV27 | TGTGCCAGCAGTTCCCTCCCGGACTTATACAATGAGCAGTTCTTC | CASSSLPDLYNEQFF
- | TRBJ1-4 | many | TRBV7-9 | TGTGCCAGCAGCCTCCAATACAGGGCCACTCCTGAAAAACTGTTTTTT | CASSLQYRATPEKLFF
TRBD2 | TRBJ2-3 | - | TRBV20-1 | TGCAGTGCTACCAACGGGGGCGGGAGGCTAGATACGCAGTATTTT | CSATNGGGRLDTQYF
- | TRBJ1-1 | many | TRBV28 | TGTGCCAGCAGGTACCAATACAGGGTTTTTGAGAACACTGAAGCTTTCTTT | CASRYQYRVFENTEAFF
TRBD2 | TRBJ2-1 | many | TRBV12-3/TRBV12-4 | TGTGCCAGCAGCTACCCTCTAGCGGGAGTCGATGAGCAGTTCTTC | CASSYPLAGVDEQFF
- | TRBJ1-2 | - | TRBV19 | TGTGCCAGTAGTATAGTCAGTGGGACGTCTAACTATGGCTACACCTTC | CASSIVSGTSNYGYTF
- | TRBJ2-7 | - | TRBV28 | TGTGCCAGCAGTTTAATGGCAGGGGCCCACGAGCAGTACTTC | CASSLMAGAHEQYF
- | TRBJ1-4 | - | TRBV6-2/TRBV6-3 | TGTGCCAGCAGTTTCCCAACTAATGAAAAACTGTTTTTT | CASSFPTNEKLFF
TRBD1 | TRBJ2-2 | many | TRBV9 | TGTGCCAGCAGCGGAGACAGGGCCGGGGAGCTGTTTTTT | CASSGDRAGELFF
TRBD1 | TRBJ1-2 | few | TRBV20-1 | TGCAGTGCTTTCGACAGGGACTATGGCTACACCTTC | CSAFDRDYGYTF
- | TRBJ2-5 | few | TRBV3-1 | TGTGCCAGCAGTCGTAACAGGGTGTGGGAGACCCAGTACTTC | CASSRNRVWETQYF
- | TRBJ2-1 | - | TRBV15 | TGTGCCACCAGCAGCAGTCGGAGCTCCTACAATGAGCAGTTCTTC | CATSSSRSSYNEQFF
- | TRBJ2-7 | many | TRBV5-1 | TGCGCCAGCAGCTTAGGTGGGGGAGTGTCCTACGAGCAGTACTTC | CASSLGGGVSYEQYF
TRBD1 | TRBJ1-1 | - | TRBV7-9 | TGTGCCAGCAGCCTGACAGGGGAGGGCACTGAAGCTTTCTTT | CASSLTGEGTEAFF
- | TRBJ2-7 | many | TRBV7-8 | TGTGCCAGCAGCATGGGACTGGACTCCTACGAGCAGTACTTC | CASSMGLDSYEQYF
- | TRBJ2-5 | - | TRBV3-1 | TGTGCCAGCAGCCCCAGGGCCCCAGAGACCCAGTACTTC | CASSPRAPETQYF
- | TRBJ1-5 | many | TRBV9 | TGTGCCAGCAGCGTAGATGGAGTTCCGGGGCCCCAGCATTTT | CASSVDGVPGPQHF
TRBD2 | TRBJ2-1 | few | TRBV3-1 | TGTGCCAGCAGCCAGGCCGGGACTAGCGGGAACGGTGAGCAGTTCTTC | CASSQAGTSGNGEQFF
- | TRBJ1-5 | many | TRBV27 | TGTGCCAGCAGTTTAAACCGCAATCAGCCCCAGCATTTT | CASSLNRNQPQHF
TRBD2 | TRBJ2-2 | - | TRBV6-2/TRBV6-3 | TGTGCCAGCAGTAATCTGGGAGGGCCGAACACCGGGGAGCTGGTTTTT | CASSNLGGPNTGELVF
TRBD2 | TRBJ2-7 | many | TRBV5-4 | TGTGCCAGCAGCGAAAGCGGGGTATCCTACGAGCAGTACTTC | CASSESGVSYEQYF
- | TRBJ1-2 | - | TRBV9 | TGTGCCAGCAGCGGCCCCTACGGTGGCTACACCTTC | CASSGPYGGYTF
- | TRBJ1-5 | - | TRBV27 | TGTGCCCCTCGAGGGAACCAGGAGAACCATCAGCCCCAGCATTTT | CAPRGNQENHQPQHF
TRBD1 | TRBJ2-5 | many | TRBV2 | TGTGCCAGCAGTGTGGACAGGGCAGAGACCCAGTACTTC | CASSVDRAETQYF
- | TRBJ2-7 | - | TRBV7-2 | TGTGCCAGCAGCCCGCGACACCAAGACTACGAGCAGTACTTC | CASSPRHQDYEQYF
TRBD2 | TRBJ2-1 | many | TRBV7-6 | TGTGCCAGCAGCTCTACTAGCGGGAGTTTCAATGAGCAGTTCTTC | CASSSTSGSFNEQFF
TRBD1 | TRBJ2-6 | - | TRBV7-3 | TGTGCCAGCAGCCCAGGGACAGTGAACTCTGGGGCCAACGTCCTGACTTTC | CASSPGTVNSGANVLTF
- | TRBJ1-6 | many | TRBV14 | TGTGCCAGCAGCCTGGAGCCGGGTAATTCACCCCTCCACTTT | CASSLEPGNSPLHF
- | TRBJ1-1 | - | TRBV27 | TGTGCCAGCAGTTTAACCCGGATGAACACTGAAGCTTTCTTT | CASSLTRMNTEAFF
- | TRBJ2-7 | many | TRBV28 | TGTGCCAGCAGGGGTGGAGGCGGCGAGCAGTACTTC | CASRGGGGEQYF
TRBD1 | TRBJ2-3 | many | TRBV28 | TGTGCCAGCAGTTTAGGGACAGGAATGGGAGATACGCAGTATTTT | CASSLGTGMGDTQYF
TRBD2 | TRBJ2-3 | many | TRBV10-3 | TGTGCCACTCGGACTAGCGGGAGGATCACAGATACGCAGTATTTT | CATRTSGRITDTQYF
TRBD2 | TRBJ2-3 | many | TRBV20-1 | TGCAGTGCGAGACTAGCGGGAGGATTCACAGATACGCAGTATTTT | CSARLAGGFTDTQYF
- | TRBJ2-2 | - | TRBV11-1 | TGTGCCAGCAGCCAAGAGGGTCCCGGCGGGGACTACACCGGGGAGCTGTTTTTT | CASSQEGPGGDYTGELFF
- | TRBJ1-1 | many | TRBV29-1 | TGCAGCGCCGACCTGAACACTGAAGCTTTCTTT | CSADLNTEAFF
TRBD1 | TRBJ1-1 | many | TRBV6-1 | TGTGCCAGCAGTTTTCAGACAGGGACGAACACTGAAGCTTTCTTT | CASSFQTGTNTEAFF
- | TRBJ2-7 | few | TRBV19 | TGTGCCAGTAGTACGGGAGTGGCTACCTACGAGCAGTACTTC | CASSTGVATYEQYF
TRBD2 | TRBJ2-1 | many | TRBV29-1 | TGCAGCGTAATGGGACTAGCGGGATGGAGTGAGCAGTTCTTC | CSVMGLAGWSEQFF
TRBD2 | TRBJ2-3 | few | TRBV19 | TGTGCCAGTAGTATTTGGGTAGCGGGAGCGGGAGATACGCAGTATTTT | CASSIWVAGAGDTQYF
- | TRBJ2-7 | many | TRBV5-1 | TGCGCCAGCAGCTTGACAGCATACTCGACTAGTTCCCACGAGCAGTACTTC | CASSLTAYSTSSHEQYF
TRBD2 | TRBJ2-1 | - | TRBV4-1 | TGCGCCAGCAGCCAAGTGGGGGGACTAGCGGGAGCAAATGAGCAGTTCTTC | CASSQVGGLAGANEQFF
- | TRBJ2-1 | many | TRBV11-2 | TGTGCCAGCAGCTTACAAGGAACCTACAATGAGCAGTTCTTC | CASSLQGTYNEQFF
TRBD1 | TRBJ2-7 | - | TRBV27 | TGTGCCAGCAAGGATTCCGGGACAGGGGTTTACGAGCAGTACTTC | CASKDSGTGVYEQYF
- | TRBJ1-1 | many | TRBV19 | TGTGCCAGTAGTATACCCGGGGTGAACACTGAAGCTTTCTTT | CASSIPGVNTEAFF
TRBD2 | TRBJ2-5 | many | TRBV28 | TGTGCCAGCAGCTACACTAGCGGGAGAGGGGGTTCCCAAGAGACCCAGTACTTC | CASSYTSGRGGSQETQYF
TRBD2 | TRBJ2-1 | many | TRBV2 | TGTGCCAGTGGGTTAGCGGGATCCAGCCATGAGCAGTTCTTC | CASGLAGSSHEQFF
TRBD1 | TRBJ2-7 | many | TRBV28 | TGTGCCAGCACCTCCCAGGGGGTGGCCTACGAGCAGTACTTC | CASTSQGVAYEQYF
TRBD2 | TRBJ2-1 | few | TRBV20-1 | TGCAGTGCCTCGCGAAATAGCGGGGCCTTGGTTGAGCAGTTCTTC | CSASRNSGALVEQFF
TRBD1 | TRBJ1-2 | few | TRBV20-1 | TGCAGTGCCGCTCTCTGGCAGGGGGACAACTATGGCTACACCTTC | CSAALWQGDNYGYTF